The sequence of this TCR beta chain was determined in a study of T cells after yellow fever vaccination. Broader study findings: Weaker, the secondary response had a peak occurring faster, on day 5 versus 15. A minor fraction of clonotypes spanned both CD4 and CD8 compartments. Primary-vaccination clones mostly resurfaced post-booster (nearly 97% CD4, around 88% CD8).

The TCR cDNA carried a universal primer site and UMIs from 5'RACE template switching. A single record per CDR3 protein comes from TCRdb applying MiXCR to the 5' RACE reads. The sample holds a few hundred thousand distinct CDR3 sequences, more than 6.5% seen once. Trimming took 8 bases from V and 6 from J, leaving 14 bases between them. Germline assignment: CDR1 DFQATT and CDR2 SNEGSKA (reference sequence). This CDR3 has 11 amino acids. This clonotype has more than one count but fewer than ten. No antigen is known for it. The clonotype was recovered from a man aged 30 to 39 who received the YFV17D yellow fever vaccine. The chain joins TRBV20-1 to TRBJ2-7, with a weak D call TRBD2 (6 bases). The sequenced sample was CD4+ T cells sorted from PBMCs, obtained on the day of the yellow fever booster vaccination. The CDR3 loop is CSPTGGSEQYF. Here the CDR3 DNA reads TGCAGTCCCACCGGGGGTTCCGAGCAGTACTTC.